These T cell receptor beta chains were read from a single sample in a study of T-cell reconstitution after alpha-beta-depleted transplantation in children. Using its own MiXCR run on the PCR reads, TCRdb lists one record per CDR3 protein. The top ten hold 7.5% of the sample, which has some 300,000 distinct CDR3 sequences, roughly 9.1% seen once. Sequenced here: PBMCs, sampled before TCRalphabeta/CD19-depleted stem cell transplant. These receptors all stem from a boy under two years old with acute myeloid leukemia, due to receive a stem cell transplant. Each CDR3 is given with its conserved first and last residue. The D gene is left open where the match is weak. The size field is filled for only some rows; it gives once, few, many or a size class.

D gene: -; V gene: TRBV29-1; J gene: TRBJ2-7; clone size: many; CDR3 protein: CSVEGGGFYEQYF; CDR3 DNA: TGCAGCGTTGAAGGGGGCGGCTTCTACGAGCAGTACTTC
D gene: -; V gene: TRBV9; J gene: TRBJ2-3; clone size: many; CDR3 protein: CASSSWGSSSTDTQYF; CDR3 DNA: TGTGCCAGCAGCTCGTGGGGCTCTTCTAGCACAGATACGCAGTATTTT
D gene: -; V gene: TRBV11-2; J gene: TRBJ1-1; clone size: many; CDR3 protein: CASEFLPRRISGNTEAFF; CDR3 DNA: TGTGCCAGCGAGTTTCTCCCTCGAAGGATATCGGGGAACACTGAAGCTTTCTTT
D gene: -; V gene: TRBV12-3/TRBV12-4; J gene: TRBJ2-7; clone size: many; CDR3 protein: CASSPRVYEQYF; CDR3 DNA: TGTGCCAGCAGTCCCCGGGTCTACGAGCAGTACTTC
D gene: -; V gene: TRBV6-4; J gene: TRBJ2-1; clone size: many; CDR3 protein: CASSLDPSREQFF; CDR3 DNA: TGTGCCAGCAGCCTCGATCCCTCCAGGGAGCAGTTCTTC
D gene: TRBD2; V gene: TRBV20-1; J gene: TRBJ2-1; clone size: many; CDR3 protein: CSAAGGEYNEQFF; CDR3 DNA: TGCAGTGCAGCGGGAGGAGAATACAATGAGCAGTTCTTC
D gene: TRBD1; V gene: TRBV28; J gene: TRBJ1-5; clone size: many; CDR3 protein: CASRPTGAVNQPQHF; CDR3 DNA: TGTGCCAGCAGACCTACAGGGGCCGTCAATCAGCCCCAGCATTTT
D gene: TRBD2; V gene: TRBV5-5; J gene: TRBJ2-1; clone size: many; CDR3 protein: CASSFGRGGLGEQFF; CDR3 DNA: TGTGCCAGCAGCTTCGGGAGGGGGGGCCTCGGTGAGCAGTTCTTC
D gene: -; V gene: TRBV5-1; J gene: TRBJ2-4; clone size: many; CDR3 protein: CASSETGQNIQYF; CDR3 DNA: TGCGCCAGCAGCGAAACAGGGCAGAACATTCAGTACTTC
D gene: TRBD2; V gene: TRBV11-2; J gene: TRBJ2-2; clone size: many; CDR3 protein: CASSLDLNWVTLAGESTGELFF; CDR3 DNA: TGTGCCAGCAGCTTAGATCTGAACTGGGTCACCCTAGCGGGAGAGAGCACCGGGGAGCTGTTTTTT
D gene: -; V gene: TRBV5-1; J gene: TRBJ2-5; clone size: -; CDR3 protein: CASSLEFIIRDDQETQYF; CDR3 DNA: TGCGCCAGCAGCTTGGAGTTTATAATACGGGATGACCAAGAGACCCAGTACTTC
D gene: TRBD1; V gene: TRBV7-9; J gene: TRBJ2-7; clone size: many; CDR3 protein: CASSLIRDRGLDEQYF; CDR3 DNA: TGTGCCAGCAGCTTAATTAGGGACAGGGGATTAGACGAGCAGTACTTC
D gene: -; V gene: TRBV28; J gene: TRBJ1-3; clone size: many; CDR3 protein: CASLRRHPPVGTIYF; CDR3 DNA: TGTGCCAGCTTGCGACGGCACCCCCCGGTCGGCACCATATATTTT
D gene: -; V gene: TRBV10-3; J gene: TRBJ2-5; clone size: many; CDR3 protein: CAISEGNQETQYF; CDR3 DNA: TGTGCCATCAGTGAGGGGAACCAAGAGACCCAGTACTTC
D gene: TRBD1; V gene: TRBV28; J gene: TRBJ2-7; clone size: -; CDR3 protein: CASSPAPGTGGSYEQYF; CDR3 DNA: TGTGCCAGCAGTCCAGCACCCGGGACAGGGGGTTCCTACGAGCAGTACTTC
D gene: -; V gene: TRBV27; J gene: TRBJ2-3; clone size: many; CDR3 protein: CASSPLVVVSTDTQYF; CDR3 DNA: TGTGCCAGCAGTCCCCTCGTCGTGGTGAGCACAGATACGCAGTATTTT
D gene: -; V gene: TRBV19; J gene: TRBJ2-6; clone size: many; CDR3 protein: CASSIGNGYDVLTF; CDR3 DNA: TGTGCCAGTAGTATAGGGAACGGCTACGACGTCCTGACTTTC
D gene: -; V gene: TRBV7-9; J gene: TRBJ2-7; clone size: many; CDR3 protein: CASSLGGLGYEQYF; CDR3 DNA: TGTGCCAGCAGCTTGGGTGGCCTCGGGTACGAGCAGTACTTC
D gene: TRBD2; V gene: TRBV3-1; J gene: TRBJ2-3; clone size: many; CDR3 protein: CASSRRLAGALDTQYF; CDR3 DNA: TGTGCCAGCAGCCGCCGACTAGCGGGGGCTCTAGATACGCAGTATTTT
D gene: TRBD1; V gene: TRBV28; J gene: TRBJ2-7; clone size: many; CDR3 protein: CASTGTGDAEQYF; CDR3 DNA: TGTGCCAGCACGGGGACAGGGGATGCTGAGCAGTACTTC
D gene: -; V gene: TRBV6-5; J gene: TRBJ1-4; clone size: few; CDR3 protein: CASGARIGTSEKLFF; CDR3 DNA: TGTGCCAGCGGGGCGAGAATCGGGACGTCGGAAAAACTGTTTTTT
D gene: -; V gene: TRBV12-3/TRBV12-4; J gene: TRBJ2-3; clone size: many; CDR3 protein: CASSFGADTQYF; CDR3 DNA: TGTGCCAGCAGTTTTGGCGCAGATACGCAGTATTTT
D gene: TRBD1; V gene: TRBV6-1; J gene: TRBJ1-6; clone size: once; CDR3 protein: CASSQTGGVSPLHF; CDR3 DNA: TGTGCCAGCAGCCAGACAGGGGGTGTCTCACCCCTCCACTTT
D gene: -; V gene: TRBV20-1; J gene: TRBJ2-1; clone size: many; CDR3 protein: CSAVITYNEQFF; CDR3 DNA: TGCAGTGCTGTTATTACTTACAATGAGCAGTTCTTC
D gene: TRBD2; V gene: TRBV25-1; J gene: TRBJ2-5; clone size: few; CDR3 protein: CASSETSGLAGAETQYF; CDR3 DNA: TGTGCCAGCAGTGAGACCTCGGGACTAGCGGGAGCAGAGACCCAGTACTTC
D gene: TRBD1; V gene: TRBV7-2; J gene: TRBJ2-2; clone size: many; CDR3 protein: CASSYSPTGRELFF; CDR3 DNA: TGTGCCAGCAGCTACAGTCCGACAGGGAGGGAGCTGTTTTTT
D gene: -; V gene: TRBV7-6; J gene: TRBJ2-5; clone size: few; CDR3 protein: CASSLVKELKETQYF; CDR3 DNA: TGTGCCAGCAGCTTAGTTAAGGAGCTCAAAGAGACCCAGTACTTC
D gene: -; V gene: TRBV29-1; J gene: TRBJ1-1; clone size: many; CDR3 protein: CSADSFSTEAFF; CDR3 DNA: TGCAGCGCCGACAGCTTTAGCACTGAAGCTTTCTTT
D gene: -; V gene: TRBV5-1; J gene: TRBJ2-4; clone size: many; CDR3 protein: CASSFGTLAKNIQYF; CDR3 DNA: TGCGCCAGCAGCTTCGGGACCCTAGCCAAAAACATTCAGTACTTC
D gene: -; V gene: TRBV25-1; J gene: TRBJ2-5; clone size: many; CDR3 protein: CASSEWRAPTGQETQYF; CDR3 DNA: TGTGCCAGCAGTGAATGGAGAGCTCCGACAGGACAAGAGACCCAGTACTTC
D gene: TRBD1; V gene: TRBV5-1; J gene: TRBJ2-7; clone size: many; CDR3 protein: CASSLVTGHSEQYF; CDR3 DNA: TGCGCCAGCAGCTTGGTGACAGGGCATTCCGAGCAGTACTTC
D gene: TRBD1; V gene: TRBV12-3/TRBV12-4; J gene: TRBJ2-2; clone size: many; CDR3 protein: CASSVGQGNTGELFF; CDR3 DNA: TGTGCCAGCAGTGTGGGACAGGGAAACACCGGGGAGCTGTTTTTT
D gene: -; V gene: TRBV9; J gene: TRBJ1-2; clone size: many; CDR3 protein: CASSEGSYYGYTF; CDR3 DNA: TGTGCCAGCAGCGAAGGCAGCTACTATGGCTACACCTTC
D gene: TRBD2; V gene: TRBV4-2; J gene: TRBJ2-5; clone size: -; CDR3 protein: CASSQGGQGLAGRKTQYF; CDR3 DNA: TGTGCCAGCAGCCAAGGGGGGCAGGGACTAGCGGGTAGAAAGACCCAGTACTTC
D gene: TRBD2; V gene: TRBV5-4; J gene: TRBJ2-3; clone size: many; CDR3 protein: CASSLNLAGGFSSTDTQYF; CDR3 DNA: TGTGCCAGCAGCTTGAACCTAGCGGGGGGCTTTTCTAGCACAGATACGCAGTATTTT
D gene: TRBD1; V gene: TRBV7-9; J gene: TRBJ2-1; clone size: many; CDR3 protein: CASSRPDRDYNEQFF; CDR3 DNA: TGTGCCAGCAGCCGTCCAGACAGGGACTACAATGAGCAGTTCTTC
D gene: -; V gene: TRBV6-5; J gene: TRBJ2-3; clone size: many; CDR3 protein: CASSYRPYTDTQYF; CDR3 DNA: TGTGCCAGCAGTTACCGGCCCTACACAGATACGCAGTATTTT
D gene: TRBD1; V gene: TRBV29-1; J gene: TRBJ2-1; clone size: many; CDR3 protein: CSVQGTAYNEQFF; CDR3 DNA: TGCAGCGTCCAGGGGACAGCCTACAATGAGCAGTTCTTC
D gene: TRBD1; V gene: TRBV12-3/TRBV12-4; J gene: TRBJ2-7; clone size: few; CDR3 protein: CASSSFGTGDYEQYF; CDR3 DNA: TGTGCCAGCAGTTCCTTCGGGACAGGGGACTACGAGCAGTACTTC
D gene: -; V gene: TRBV7-2; J gene: TRBJ2-1; clone size: few; CDR3 protein: CASSLRLRSSYNEQFF; CDR3 DNA: TGTGCCAGCAGCTTACGGTTAAGAAGCTCCTACAATGAGCAGTTCTTC
D gene: -; V gene: TRBV19; J gene: TRBJ1-1; clone size: -; CDR3 protein: CASSILGHMNTEAFF; CDR3 DNA: TGTGCCAGTAGTATCCTAGGTCACATGAACACTGAAGCTTTCTTT
D gene: -; V gene: TRBV7-9; J gene: TRBJ2-2; clone size: many; CDR3 protein: CASSLKGPRGELFF; CDR3 DNA: TGTGCCAGCAGCTTAAAAGGACCCAGGGGGGAGCTGTTTTTT
D gene: -; V gene: TRBV2; J gene: TRBJ2-2; clone size: many; CDR3 protein: CASRVLGQTGGTGELFF; CDR3 DNA: TGTGCCAGCAGGGTCCTGGGACAGACGGGAGGCACCGGGGAGCTGTTTTTT
D gene: -; V gene: TRBV5-1; J gene: TRBJ1-2; clone size: many; CDR3 protein: CASSLDDGYGYTF; CDR3 DNA: TGCGCCAGCAGCTTGGATGACGGCTATGGCTACACCTTC
D gene: TRBD1; V gene: TRBV4-1; J gene: TRBJ1-4; clone size: few; CDR3 protein: CASSLPGGGYEKLFF; CDR3 DNA: TGCGCCAGCAGCCTGCCAGGGGGTGGCTATGAAAAACTGTTTTTT
D gene: -; V gene: TRBV9; J gene: TRBJ2-6; clone size: many; CDR3 protein: CASSVVGSGANVLTF; CDR3 DNA: TGTGCCAGCAGCGTAGTAGGATCTGGGGCTAACGTCCTGACTTTC
D gene: TRBD2; V gene: TRBV5-1; J gene: TRBJ2-3; clone size: many; CDR3 protein: CASSLTSGRATDTQYF; CDR3 DNA: TGCGCCAGCAGCTTGACTAGCGGGAGGGCCACAGATACGCAGTATTTT
D gene: -; V gene: TRBV20-1; J gene: TRBJ1-5; clone size: many; CDR3 protein: CSASRHPRNQPQHF; CDR3 DNA: TGCAGTGCTAGTAGGCACCCTCGGAATCAGCCCCAGCATTTT